The present entry profiles one TCR beta chain with its context. Its antigen remains unidentified. The length of the CDR3 is 16 residues. With V trimmed by 5 bases and J by 7 bases, 12 bases remained unmatched. The data belong to a study of CD8 T cells in ankylosing spondylitis. Findings of the study overall: About 8 highly homologous variants made up a TCR beta motif, and this motif appeared characteristic of ankylosing spondylitis blood.

MiXCR, applied by TCRdb to the 5' RACE reads, yields one record per CDR3 protein. Among around 540,000 distinct CDR3 sequences listed, roughly an eighth were seen once. The sequence derives from a male donor with ankylosing spondylitis. The specimen sequenced was blood, either unsorted or a sorted T cell fraction (not recorded which). The gene calls are TRBV12-3 or TRBV12-4 and TRBJ2-1; the match to TRBD2 covers 9 bases. CDR3 loop: CASSPPRGGRVNEQFF. Here the CDR3 DNA reads TGTGCCAGCAGTCCGCCGCGGGGCGGGAGGGTTAATGAGCAGTTCTTC.